Reported below is one T cell receptor beta chain. This record belongs to a study of OX40 agonist ivuxolimab in advanced cancers. The germline V gene encodes CDR1 MNHEY and CDR2 SVGAGI. The V gene lost 4 bases and the J gene lost 6 bases, with 19 bases spanning the gap. The CDR3 loop spans 15 amino acids. Here immunoSEQ multiplex PCR was the method, and the copy in TCRdb shows in-frame clones only, minus some. Here the sample spans 85,000 to 95,000 clones, around nine tenths being singletons. The rearrangement joins TRBV6-5 to TRBJ2-7; D gene uncertain. This sequence was found in an adult with an advanced solid tumor such as melanoma, head and neck, liver or kidney cancer. The starting material was CD4+ or CD8+ T cells sorted from blood, obtained in a trial of the OX40 agonist ivuxolimab. CDR3: CASSFGPGKNFEQYF. DNA of the CDR3: TGTGCCAGCAGTTTCGGGCCAGGTAAAAATTTCGAGCAGTACTTC.